This is a list of T cell receptor beta chains from one sample in a study of T cells in narcolepsy. Sequencing used immunoSEQ multiplex PCR; TCRdb keeps in-frame clones, though not all of them. The sample consists of 30,000 to 45,000 clones, about 85% of them appearing once. The sample was CD45RA- memory CD4+ T cells from PBMCs. Every receptor here comes from a human donor with narcolepsy. Both conserved end residues are part of each CDR3. Only some rows state a clone size, as once, few, many or a class for expanded clones.

cdr3_length: 13
j_call: TRBJ1-2
v_call: TRBV4-3
clone_size: NA
cdr3_aa: CASTGQGGYGYTF

cdr3_length: 14
j_call: TRBJ2-7
v_call: TRBV6-5
clone_size: NA
cdr3_aa: CASSRGPGAYEQYF

cdr3_length: 15
j_call: TRBJ2-7
v_call: TRBV7-2
clone_size: NA
cdr3_aa: CASSPFERGVYEQYF

cdr3_length: 17
j_call: TRBJ2-1
v_call: TRBV5-4
clone_size: NA
cdr3_aa: CASSLGGLAGVYNEQFF

cdr3_length: 15
j_call: TRBJ1-3
v_call: TRBV5-4
clone_size: NA
cdr3_aa: CVSSGQQGAGNTIYF

cdr3_length: 14
j_call: TRBJ2-2
v_call: TRBV5-1
clone_size: once
cdr3_aa: CASSLAGNTGELFF

cdr3_length: 14
j_call: TRBJ1-2
v_call: TRBV2
clone_size: once
cdr3_aa: CASSGGTSNYGYTF

cdr3_length: 14
j_call: TRBJ2-2
v_call: TRBV4-3
clone_size: NA
cdr3_aa: CASSQVRVTGELFF

cdr3_length: 18
j_call: TRBJ1-3
v_call: TRBV7-7
clone_size: NA
cdr3_aa: CANVPSTLDRSSGNTIYF

cdr3_length: 13
j_call: TRBJ2-1
v_call: TRBV4-3
clone_size: NA
cdr3_aa: CASSADRNNEQFF

cdr3_length: 17
j_call: TRBJ2-5
v_call: TRBV7-9
clone_size: NA
cdr3_aa: CASRTKLTGLNQETQYF

cdr3_length: 14
j_call: TRBJ1-3
v_call: TRBV28
clone_size: NA
cdr3_aa: CASSSDRARNTIYF

cdr3_length: 14
j_call: TRBJ2-5
v_call: TRBV5-4
clone_size: NA
cdr3_aa: CASSRTGGKETQYF

cdr3_length: 11
j_call: TRBJ1-3
v_call: TRBV7-2
clone_size: NA
cdr3_aa: CASSLGGDSYF

cdr3_length: 16
j_call: TRBJ2-6
v_call: TRBV5-1
clone_size: NA
cdr3_aa: CASSPQGRSGANVLTF

cdr3_length: 16
j_call: TRBJ2-7
v_call: TRBV7-2
clone_size: NA
cdr3_aa: CASSLRPTGHGGEQYF

cdr3_length: 17
j_call: TRBJ1-1
v_call: TRBV5-1
clone_size: NA
cdr3_aa: CASSAGQGSGVNTEAFF

cdr3_length: 15
j_call: TRBJ1-5
v_call: TRBV5-1
clone_size: few
cdr3_aa: CASSLTPGSNQPQHF

cdr3_length: 13
j_call: TRBJ2-1
v_call: TRBV11-3
clone_size: NA
cdr3_aa: CASSLDRYNEQFF

cdr3_length: 14
j_call: TRBJ1-2
v_call: TRBV6-5
clone_size: once
cdr3_aa: CASSYEGISYGYTF

cdr3_length: 15
j_call: TRBJ2-3
v_call: TRBV10-3
clone_size: NA
cdr3_aa: CAIRVSHGRTDTQYF

cdr3_length: 15
j_call: TRBJ2-1
v_call: TRBV30
clone_size: NA
cdr3_aa: CAWSVGDSRYNEQFF

cdr3_length: 12
j_call: TRBJ1-2
v_call: TRBV14
clone_size: NA
cdr3_aa: CASSQDFYGYTF

cdr3_length: 14
j_call: TRBJ1-1
v_call: TRBV7-8
clone_size: NA
cdr3_aa: CASSSQTGDTEAFF

cdr3_length: 13
j_call: TRBJ1-2
v_call: TRBV7-9
clone_size: few
cdr3_aa: CASSPGQGNGYTF

cdr3_length: 14
j_call: TRBJ2-3
v_call: TRBV6-5
clone_size: NA
cdr3_aa: CASRQGLGTDTQYF

cdr3_length: 15
j_call: TRBJ2-7
v_call: TRBV6-5
clone_size: once
cdr3_aa: CASSYDRGGSYEQYF

cdr3_length: 14
j_call: TRBJ1-1
v_call: TRBV7-2
clone_size: NA
cdr3_aa: CASSPQGGNTEAFF

cdr3_length: 14
j_call: TRBJ1-1
v_call: TRBV5-5
clone_size: NA
cdr3_aa: CASSWTGVHTEAFF

cdr3_length: 13
j_call: TRBJ2-5
v_call: TRBV30
clone_size: NA
cdr3_aa: CAWSVGGGGTQYF

cdr3_length: 13
j_call: TRBJ1-1
v_call: TRBV11-3
clone_size: NA
cdr3_aa: CASSHHTNTEAFF

cdr3_length: 11
j_call: TRBJ2-5
v_call: TRBV30
clone_size: NA
cdr3_aa: CAWNRQETQYF

cdr3_length: 15
j_call: TRBJ2-3
v_call: TRBV5-1
clone_size: once
cdr3_aa: CASSEWGQQGDTQYF

cdr3_length: 16
j_call: TRBJ2-2
v_call: TRBV5-1
clone_size: NA
cdr3_aa: CASTSGTATPTGELFF

cdr3_length: 16
j_call: TRBJ2-1
v_call: TRBV7-2
clone_size: NA
cdr3_aa: CASSKLGRVSYNEQFF

cdr3_length: 17
j_call: TRBJ2-5
v_call: TRBV7-9
clone_size: NA
cdr3_aa: CASSFPRRGGFKETQYF

cdr3_length: 14
j_call: TRBJ1-5
v_call: TRBV12-5
clone_size: NA
cdr3_aa: CASVGQGGNQPQHF

cdr3_length: 14
j_call: TRBJ1-1
v_call: TRBV11-2
clone_size: once
cdr3_aa: CASSLVGGNTEAFF

cdr3_length: 13
j_call: TRBJ2-2
v_call: TRBV14
clone_size: NA
cdr3_aa: CASSQVPRGELFF

cdr3_length: 13
j_call: TRBJ1-1
v_call: TRBV30
clone_size: NA
cdr3_aa: CACSRGTNTEAFF

cdr3_length: 13
j_call: TRBJ1-3
v_call: TRBV4-2
clone_size: NA
cdr3_aa: CASSQQGVNTIYF

cdr3_length: 18
j_call: TRBJ1-1
v_call: TRBV14
clone_size: few
cdr3_aa: CASSQRTLVGHQNTEAFF

cdr3_length: 13
j_call: TRBJ2-3
v_call: TRBV4-1
clone_size: NA
cdr3_aa: CASSLQSTDTQYF

cdr3_length: 14
j_call: TRBJ1-2
v_call: TRBV9
clone_size: NA
cdr3_aa: CASSVHRGIGGYTF

cdr3_length: 12
j_call: TRBJ2-2
v_call: TRBV7-2
clone_size: NA
cdr3_aa: CASSLLAGELFF

cdr3_length: 15
j_call: TRBJ2-7
v_call: TRBV28
clone_size: NA
cdr3_aa: CASIPTGRVSDEQYF

cdr3_length: 16
j_call: TRBJ2-1
v_call: TRBV7-7
clone_size: NA
cdr3_aa: CASSPQGQGGGDEQFF

cdr3_length: 14
j_call: TRBJ1-1
v_call: TRBV5-1
clone_size: NA
cdr3_aa: CASSLGPVNTEAFF

cdr3_length: 12
j_call: TRBJ2-3
v_call: TRBV10-2
clone_size: NA
cdr3_aa: CASSLATDTQYF

cdr3_length: 16
j_call: TRBJ2-1
v_call: TRBV5-8
clone_size: NA
cdr3_aa: CASSPELAGGYNEQFF

cdr3_length: 13
j_call: TRBJ2-7
v_call: TRBV9
clone_size: NA
cdr3_aa: CASSTTGEGEQYF